These 26 T cell receptor beta chains share one sample of origin, sequenced in a study of T-cell memory formation after mild COVID-19. TCRdb recomputed calls from the 5' RACE reads with MiXCR, one row per CDR3 protein. The data hold approximately 300,000 distinct CDR3 sequences, with 7.5% to 9.5% observed a single time. The sequenced material came from PBMCs or a T cell subset sorted from them (not recorded which). The receptors shown here come from a man aged 18 to 30 who had mild COVID-19 (a few samples of this study predate the infection). Cell type and time point are not known.

CDR3 in amino acids: CASSLLSGSNQPQHF. CDR3 nucleotide sequence: TGTGCCAGCAGCTTATTATCGGGTTCCAATCAGCCCCAGCATTTT. The chain combines TRBV7-2 with TRBJ1-5; D is undetermined. Trimming took 2 bases from V and 3 from J, leaving 11 bases between them. This CDR3 contains 15 residues. The germline V gene has CDR1 SGHTA and CDR2 FQGNSA. Supplemented by reference TRBV7-2 and TRBJ1-5, the full variable domain reads GAGVSQSPSNKVTEKGKDVELRCDPISGHTALYWYRQSLGQGLEFLIYFQGNSAPDKSGLPSDRFSAERTGGSVSTLTIQRTQQEDSAVYLCASSLLSGSNQPQHFGDGTRLSIL.

The table lists this clonotype with a few counts. The gene calls are TRBV6-1 and TRBJ1-4, with a tentative D call TRBD1 (5 bases). Trimming took 6 bases from V and 5 from J, leaving 13 bases between them. The CDR3 sequence is 14 residues long. Germline lookup yields CDR1 MNHNS and CDR2 SASEGT. The DNA of the CDR3 is TGTGCCAGCAGGACGGGACTCGAAAATGAAAAACTGTTTTTT. This gives the protein CASRTGLENEKLFF.

This clonotype has only a few counts. This chain joins TRBV11-2 and TRBJ2-5; D remains ambiguous. CDR1 SGHAT and CDR2 FQNNGV come from the germline V gene. This CDR3 has 11 residues. V lost 5 bases and J lost 5, with 6 bases in between. This CDR3 is CASSVMETQYF. The DNA for the CDR3 is TGTGCCAGCAGCGTGATGGAGACCCAGTACTTC.

This chain links TRBV10-3 with TRBJ2-1, with D maybe TRBD1 (6 bases). The CDR3 has 13 amino acids. The V end lost 10 bases, the J end lost 6 bases, and 16 bases lay between the germline ends. The germline V gene encodes CDR1 ENHRY and CDR2 SYGVKD. The CDR3 loop is CATSGASGNEQFF. In DNA, the CDR3 is TGTGCCACGTCAGGGGCTTCGGGCAATGAGCAGTTCTTC.

CDR3: CASSPGGQGADTQYF. CDR3 nucleotides: TGTGCCAGCAGCCCCGGGGGACAGGGCGCAGATACGCAGTATTTT. This chain connects TRBV11-2 to TRBJ2-3; 9 nucleotides match TRBD1. V gave up 5 bases and J gave up 4 bases; unmatched junction bases: 7. Germline assignment: CDR1 SGHAT and CDR2 FQNNGV. The CDR3 spans 15 residues.

The CDR3 nucleotides are TGTGCCAGCAGTCCTGGGGGGGGCCATGAGCAGTTCTTC. Residues: CASSPGGGHEQFF. The chain combines TRBV7-9 with TRBJ2-1; a possible D gene is TRBD2 (7 bases). The CDR3 totals 13 residues. Trimming left V 6 bases short and J 8 bases short, with 14 bases between. The germline CDR1 and CDR2 sequences are SEHNR and FQNEAQ (reference sequence).

The gene calls are TRBV6-5 and TRBJ2-5; 8 nucleotides agree with TRBD1. Germline CDR1 reads MNHEY; CDR2 reads SVGAGI. The CDR3 runs to 15 residues. V was clipped by 5 bases and J by 4 bases; unmatched bases: 9. In DNA form, the CDR3 reads TGTGCCAGCAGTACAGGACAGGGTTTACCAGAGACCCAGTACTTC. This sequence encodes CASSTGQGLPETQYF.

There are many counts of this clonotype. The chain is built from TRBV28 and TRBJ2-2; D perhaps matches TRBD1 (5 bases). The CDR3 contains 12 residues. V was trimmed by 8 bases and J by 5 bases, leaving 9 bases between them. The germline V gene has CDR1 MDHEN and CDR2 SYDVKM. CDR3 sequence reads: CASRSGTGELFF. The CDR3 DNA reads as TGTGCCAGCCGATCAGGGACCGGGGAGCTGTTTTTT.

V and J are TRBV3-1 and TRBJ1-2; 7 nucleotides match TRBD1. There are 15 residues in the CDR3. Germline V CDR1 and CDR2: LGHDT, YNNKEL (reference sequence). V dropped 4 bases and J dropped 0; count of bases not matched to a gene: 5. The DNA of the CDR3 is TGTGCCAGCAGCCTTCGACAGGGACCTAACTATGGCTACACCTTC. Protein sequence: CASSLRQGPNYGYTF.

This clonotype has a count of ten or more. The chain has TRBV5-6 and TRBJ2-1; D not certain. The CDR3 length is 17 residues. CDR1 SGHDT and CDR2 YYEEEE come from the germline V gene. The V end lost 3 bases, the J end lost 0 bases, and 16 bases lay between the germline ends. The CDR3 DNA follows: TGTGCCAGCAGCTGGCTTAAGGGCGGCAGCTCCTACAATGAGCAGTTCTTC. Translation: CASSWLKGGSSYNEQFF.

V is TRBV7-8 and J is TRBJ1-5; D might be TRBD1 (6 bases). V lost 5 bases and J 7 bases, leaving 15 bases between the germline ends. CDR3 length: 14 residues. Looked up from germline, CDR1 is SGHVS and CDR2 is FQNEAQ. The CDR3 coding sequence is TGTGCCAGCAGCAGGGGGAAGGCCAGGCAGCCCCAGCATTTT. It codes for CASSRGKARQPQHF.

This clonotype showed up just a few times. The chain uses TRBV29-1 and TRBJ2-7; D may correspond to TRBD1 or TRBD2 (5 bases each). V was clipped by 4 bases and J by 8 bases, with 9 bases between them. Germline V lookup: CDR1 SQVTM, CDR2 ANQGSEA. There are 10 residues in the CDR3. CDR3 protein: CSVVEGQQYF. CDR3 coding DNA: TGCAGCGTTGTAGAGGGGCAGCAGTACTTC.

This clonotype has just a few counts. The rearrangement joins TRBV12-3 or TRBV12-4 to TRBJ1-4; D is ambiguous. There are 14 residues in the CDR3. The V gene lost 2 bases and the J gene lost 7 bases, with 11 bases spanning the gap. The CDR3 DNA reads as TGTGCCAGCAGTTTAACCACGTCCCCTGAAAAACTGTTTTTT. It yields the protein CASSLTTSPEKLFF.

The rearrangement joins TRBV7-3 to TRBJ2-1; no definite D call. Germline CDR1 SGHTA, CDR2 FQGTGA. The CDR3 extends over 11 amino acids. The V end lost 6 bases, the J end lost 8 bases, and 8 bases lay between the germline ends. CDR3 DNA: TGTGCCAGCAGGGGCGGCGATGAGCAGTTCTTC. Translating gives CASRGGDEQFF.

The V and J genes are TRBV19 and TRBJ1-1; D is unresolved. CDR1 and CDR2 from the germline V gene are LNHDA and SQIVND (reference sequence). The CDR3 sequence is 14 residues long. V was pared by 6 bases and J by 0 bases, with 11 bases between. CDR3 DNA: TGTGCCAGTAGCCCTTCTGGGGTGAACACTGAAGCTTTCTTT. Translating it yields CASSPSGVNTEAFF.

This clonotype was counted many times. This chain uses TRBV12-3 or TRBV12-4 with TRBJ2-3; D possibly matches TRBD1 or TRBD2 (5 bases each). Between the trimmed V and J ends, which lost 5 bases and 10 bases, there was a span of 16 bases. This CDR3 contains 13 residues. Written as DNA, the CDR3 is TGTGCCAGCAGTCCTCAGGAGGCCAGGGCGCAGTATTTT. Translated: CASSPQEARAQYF.

This sequence joins TRBV6-5 and TRBJ2-1; D is unresolved. Germline values: CDR1 MNHEY, CDR2 SVGAGI. Trimming took off 0 bases at V and 7 bases at J, with 7 bases between the two ends. This CDR3 comprises 13 residues. DNA for the CDR3: TGTGCCAGCAGTTACTCATTAGGAAATGAGCAGTTCTTC. It yields the protein CASSYSLGNEQFF.

This clonotype was detected many times. The CDR3 DNA reads TGCAGTGCTCTCCCCGAAGGGACCAAAAACATTCAGTACTTC. It translates to CSALPEGTKNIQYF. The V call is TRBV20-1, the J call TRBJ2-4; no clear D gene. V was shortened by 5 bases and J by 2 bases, with 13 bases between the two germline ends. Looked up from germline, CDR1 is DFQATT and CDR2 is SNEGSKA (reference sequence). The CDR3 extends over 14 amino acids.

This clonotype was observed a handful of times. The genes are TRBV9 and TRBJ1-3; 7 positions agree with TRBD1. CDR1 and CDR2 (germline): SGDLS, YYNGEE. CDR3 size: 14 residues. J lost 10 bases, V lost 2 bases, and 9 bases had no gene match. The CDR3 DNA sequence: TGTGCCAGCAGCGTTGACGGACAGGTGGAAACCATATATTTT. This codes for CASSVDGQVETIYF.

In this sample, this clonotype turned up many times. V usage is TRBV29-1 and J usage is TRBJ1-1; D is possibly TRBD1 (6 bases). This CDR3 comprises 12 residues. Looked up from germline, CDR1 is SQVTM and CDR2 is ANQGSEA. The V gene lost 4 bases and the J gene lost 4 bases, with 10 bases spanning the gap. For the CDR3, the DNA is TGCAGCGTTGGAAGGGGGGGCACTGAAGCTTTCTTT. The encoded protein is CSVGRGGTEAFF. The full variable domain, rest sourced from reference TRBV29-1 and TRBJ1-1, is SAVISQKPSRDICQRGTSLTIQCQVDSQVTMMFWYRQQPGQSLTLIATANQGSEATYESGFVIDKFPISRPNLTFSTLTVSNMSPEDSSIYLCSVGRGGTEAFFGQGTRLTVV.

The sample holds a few counts of this clonotype. V gene TRBV7-2 combines with J gene TRBJ2-7; 10 bases fit TRBD1. Germline V gene sequence: CDR1 SGHTA, CDR2 FQGNSA. The CDR3 runs 14 residues. J was trimmed by 5 bases and V by 5 bases; bases with no gene match: 6. The CDR3 nucleotides are TGTGCCAGCAGCCCAAGGACAGGGGGGGACGAGCAGTACTTC. Translated, it gives CASSPRTGGDEQYF.

This chain links TRBV5-1 with TRBJ2-5, with 7 bases identical to TRBD2. V gave up 3 bases and J gave up 4 bases; unmatched junction bases: 9. This CDR3 is built from 15 residues. The germline CDR1 and CDR2 sequences are SGHRS and YFSETQ. CDR3 in DNA: TGCGCCAGCAGCTGGGGTCCGGCGGGGGTAGAGACCCAGTACTTC. Protein: CASSWGPAGVETQYF.

The CDR3 is CASTTLGACGNTIYF. CDR3 coding DNA: TGTGCCAGCACTACCTTGGGGGCCTGCGGAAACACCATATATTTT. The rearrangement joins TRBV21-1 to TRBJ1-3; the D call of TRBD1 is as the table states it, not checked on the DNA. TRBV21-1 is designated a pseudogene. The CDR3 totals 15 residues.

This clonotype turned up a few times. V is TRBV6-6 and J is TRBJ1-1, with a tentative D call TRBD1 (5 bases). Trimming removed 6 bases from V and 1 base from J, with 15 bases in between. Germline V gene data show CDR1 as MNHNY and CDR2 as SVGAGI (reference sequence). This CDR3 spans 15 amino acids. CDR3 nucleotide sequence: TGTGCCAGCAGACGACCCGGACACGCGAACACTGAAGCTTTCTTT. Its protein product is CASRRPGHANTEAFF.

There are many counts of this clonotype. This chain links TRBV5-4 with TRBJ2-5; the D is unclear. Trimming removed 3 bases at V and 3 bases at J, with 9 bases between. This CDR3 has 13 residues. Germline V gene sequence: CDR1 SGHNT, CDR2 YYREEE (reference sequence). The CDR3 DNA follows: TGTGCCAGCAGCTCCGGCCGGGAAGAGACCCAGTACTTC. Amino acid sequence: CASSSGREETQYF.

This clonotype was seen more than once but under ten times. The V gene is TRBV7-3, the J gene TRBJ2-2; D may match TRBD1 or TRBD2 (5 bases each). The V end lost 5 bases, the J end lost 7 bases, and 17 bases lay between the germline ends. CDR1 and CDR2 (germline): SGHTA, FQGTGA. The CDR3 runs to 15 residues. The CDR3 DNA is TGTGCCAGCAGCCCTTGGGAGAGGGGCGGCGGGGAGCTGTTTTTT. Translated: CASSPWERGGGELFF.